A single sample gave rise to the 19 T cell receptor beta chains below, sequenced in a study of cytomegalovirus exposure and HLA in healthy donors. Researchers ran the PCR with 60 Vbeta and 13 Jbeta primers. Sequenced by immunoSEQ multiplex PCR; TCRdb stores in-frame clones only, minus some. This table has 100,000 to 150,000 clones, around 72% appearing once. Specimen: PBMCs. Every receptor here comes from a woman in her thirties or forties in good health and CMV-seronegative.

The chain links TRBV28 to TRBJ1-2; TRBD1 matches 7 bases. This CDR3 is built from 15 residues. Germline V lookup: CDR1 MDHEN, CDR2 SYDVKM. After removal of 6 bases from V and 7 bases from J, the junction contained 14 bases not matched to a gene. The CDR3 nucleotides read TGTGCCAGCAGCCCTACAGGGGATCGGGTTTTTGGCTACACCTTC. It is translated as CASSPTGDRVFGYTF.

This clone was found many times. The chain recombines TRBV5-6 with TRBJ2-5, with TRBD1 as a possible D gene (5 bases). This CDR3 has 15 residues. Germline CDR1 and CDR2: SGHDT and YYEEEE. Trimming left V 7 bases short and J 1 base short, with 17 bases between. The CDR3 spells CASFTGAQSQETQYF. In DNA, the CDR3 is TGTGCCAGCTTTACTGGGGCACAGAGCCAAGAGACCCAGTACTTC.

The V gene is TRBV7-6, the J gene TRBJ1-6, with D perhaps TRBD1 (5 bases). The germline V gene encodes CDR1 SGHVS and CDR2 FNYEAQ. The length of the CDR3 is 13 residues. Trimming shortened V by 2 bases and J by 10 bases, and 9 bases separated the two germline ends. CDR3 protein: CASSLRQNSPLHF. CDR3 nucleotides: TGTGCCAGCAGCTTAAGACAGAACTCACCCCTCCACTTT. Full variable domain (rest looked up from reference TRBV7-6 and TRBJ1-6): GAGVSQSPRYKVTKRGQDVALRCDPISGHVSLYWYRQALGQGPEFLTYFNYEAQQDKSGLPNDRFSAERPEGSISTLTIQRTEQRDSAMYRCASSLRQNSPLHFGNGTRLTVT.

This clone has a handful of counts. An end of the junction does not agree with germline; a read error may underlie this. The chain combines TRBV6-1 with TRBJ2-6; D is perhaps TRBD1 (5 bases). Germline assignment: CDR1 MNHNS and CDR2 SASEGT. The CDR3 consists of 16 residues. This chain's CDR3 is CASSALTVSGANGLTF. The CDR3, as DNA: TGTGCCAGCAGTGCCCTGACAGTCTCTGGGGCCAACGGCCTGACTTTC.

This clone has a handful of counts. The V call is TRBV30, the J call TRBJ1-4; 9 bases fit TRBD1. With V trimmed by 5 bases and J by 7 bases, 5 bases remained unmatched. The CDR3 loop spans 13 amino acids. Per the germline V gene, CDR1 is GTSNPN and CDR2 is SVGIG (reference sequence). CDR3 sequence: CAWGTGNAEKLFF. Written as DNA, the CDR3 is TGTGCCTGGGGGACAGGGAATGCTGAAAAACTGTTTTTT.

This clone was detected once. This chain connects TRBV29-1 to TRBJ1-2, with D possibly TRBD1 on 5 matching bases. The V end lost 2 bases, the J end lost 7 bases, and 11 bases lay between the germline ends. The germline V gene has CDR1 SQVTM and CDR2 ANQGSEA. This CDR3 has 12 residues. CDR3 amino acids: CSVETQGGGYTF. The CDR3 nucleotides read TGCAGCGTTGAAACCCAGGGTGGTGGCTACACCTTC.

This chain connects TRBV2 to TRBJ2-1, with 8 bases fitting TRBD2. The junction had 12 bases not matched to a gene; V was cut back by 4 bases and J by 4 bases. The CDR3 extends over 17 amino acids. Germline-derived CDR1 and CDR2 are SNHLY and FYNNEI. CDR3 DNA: TGTGCCAGCAGTGGTGCTCTGGCAGCGGGAGAATACAATGAGCAGTTCTTC. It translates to CASSGALAAGEYNEQFF.

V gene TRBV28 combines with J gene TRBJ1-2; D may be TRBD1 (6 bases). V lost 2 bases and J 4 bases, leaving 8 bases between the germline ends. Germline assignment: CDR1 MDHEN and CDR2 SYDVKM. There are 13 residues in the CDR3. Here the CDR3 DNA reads TGTGCCAGCAGTTTACGGGGGGCCTATGGCTACACCTTC. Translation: CASSLRGAYGYTF.

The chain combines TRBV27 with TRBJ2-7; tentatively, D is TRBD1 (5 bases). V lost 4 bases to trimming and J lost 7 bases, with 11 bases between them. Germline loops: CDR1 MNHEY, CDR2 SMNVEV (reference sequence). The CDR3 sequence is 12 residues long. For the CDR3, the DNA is TGTGCCAGCAGTTCAACAGGTGGGGAGCAGTACTTC. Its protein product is CASSSTGGEQYF.

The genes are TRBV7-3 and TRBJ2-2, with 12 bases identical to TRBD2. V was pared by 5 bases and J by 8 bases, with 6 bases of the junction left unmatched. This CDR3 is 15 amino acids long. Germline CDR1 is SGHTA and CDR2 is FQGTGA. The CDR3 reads CASSMTSGGVGELFF. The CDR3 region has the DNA TGTGCCAGCAGCATGACTAGCGGGGGTGTGGGGGAGCTGTTTTTT. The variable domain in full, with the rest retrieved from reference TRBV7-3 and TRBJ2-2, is GAGVSQTPSNKVTEKGKYVELRCDPISGHTALYWYRQSLGQGPEFLIYFQGTGAADDSGLPNDRFFAVRPEGSVSTLKIQRTERGDSAVYLCASSMTSGGVGELFFGEGSRLTVL.

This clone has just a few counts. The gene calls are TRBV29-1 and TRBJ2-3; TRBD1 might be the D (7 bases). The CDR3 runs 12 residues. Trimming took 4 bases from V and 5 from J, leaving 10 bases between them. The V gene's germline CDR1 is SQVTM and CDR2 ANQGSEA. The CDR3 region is CSVGRGQDTQYF. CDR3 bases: TGCAGCGTTGGGAGGGGGCAAGATACGCAGTATTTT.

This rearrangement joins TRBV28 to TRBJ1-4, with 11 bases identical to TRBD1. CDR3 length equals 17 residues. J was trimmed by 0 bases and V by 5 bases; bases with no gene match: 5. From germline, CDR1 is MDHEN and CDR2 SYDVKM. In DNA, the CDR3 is TGTGCCAGCAGTCCGCCGGGACAGGGGGCAACTAATGAAAAACTGTTTTTT. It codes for CASSPPGQGATNEKLFF. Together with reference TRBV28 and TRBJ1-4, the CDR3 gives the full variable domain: DVKVTQSSRYLVKRTGEKVFLECVQDMDHENMFWYRQDPGLGLRLIYFSYDVKMKEKGDIPEGYSVSREKKERFSLILESASTNQTSMYLCASSPPGQGATNEKLFFGSGTQLSVL.

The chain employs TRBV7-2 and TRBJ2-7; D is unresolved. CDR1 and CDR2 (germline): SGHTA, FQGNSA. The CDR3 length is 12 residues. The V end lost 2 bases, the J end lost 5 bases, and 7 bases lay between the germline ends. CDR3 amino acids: CASSLLSHEQYF. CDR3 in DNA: TGTGCCAGCAGCTTACTTTCCCACGAGCAGTACTTC.

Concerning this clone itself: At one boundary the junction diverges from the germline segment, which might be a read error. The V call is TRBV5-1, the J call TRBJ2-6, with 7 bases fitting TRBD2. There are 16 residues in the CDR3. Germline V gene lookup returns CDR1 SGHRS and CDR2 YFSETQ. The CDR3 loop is CASSLSGDSGANGLTF. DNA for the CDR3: TGCGCCAGCAGCTTGAGCGGGGATTCTGGGGCCAACGGCCTGACTTTC.

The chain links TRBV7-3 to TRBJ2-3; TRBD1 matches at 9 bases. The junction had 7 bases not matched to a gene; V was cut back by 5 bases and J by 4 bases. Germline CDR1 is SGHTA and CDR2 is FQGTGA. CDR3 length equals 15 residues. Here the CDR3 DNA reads TGTGCCAGCAGCCGCGACAGGGGGGCAGCAGATACGCAGTATTTT. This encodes CASSRDRGAADTQYF.

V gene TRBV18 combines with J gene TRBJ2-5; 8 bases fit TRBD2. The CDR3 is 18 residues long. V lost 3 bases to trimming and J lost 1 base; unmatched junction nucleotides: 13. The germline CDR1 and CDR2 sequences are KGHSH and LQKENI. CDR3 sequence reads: CASSPLGAGGASQETQYF. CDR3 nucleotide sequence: TGTGCCAGCTCACCCCTCGGGGCGGGAGGCGCCTCCCAAGAGACCCAGTACTTC.

CDR3 sequence: CASSLVPSGSGRETQYF. The CDR3 DNA sequence: TGCGCCAGCAGCTTAGTGCCTAGCGGGAGCGGTCGGGAGACCCAGTACTTC. The chain has TRBV5-1 and TRBJ2-5; 10 nucleotides agree with TRBD2. The germline CDR1 and CDR2 sequences are SGHRS and YFSETQ. The CDR3 covers 17 residues. V was pared by 2 bases and J by 5 bases, with 12 bases of the junction left unmatched.

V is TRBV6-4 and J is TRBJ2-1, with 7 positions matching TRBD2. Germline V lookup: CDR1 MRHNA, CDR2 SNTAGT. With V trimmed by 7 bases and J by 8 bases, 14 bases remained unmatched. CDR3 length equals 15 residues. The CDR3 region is CASKVAGDPSYEQFF. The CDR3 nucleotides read TGTGCCAGCAAGGTGGCGGGAGACCCCAGCTATGAGCAGTTCTTC.

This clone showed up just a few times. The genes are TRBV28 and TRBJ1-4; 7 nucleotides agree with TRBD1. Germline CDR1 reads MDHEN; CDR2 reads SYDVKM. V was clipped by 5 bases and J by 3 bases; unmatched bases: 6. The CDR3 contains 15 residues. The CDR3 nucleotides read TGTGCCAGCAGTCTGGGGACAGCGTCTAATGAAAAACTGTTTTTT. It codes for CASSLGTASNEKLFF.